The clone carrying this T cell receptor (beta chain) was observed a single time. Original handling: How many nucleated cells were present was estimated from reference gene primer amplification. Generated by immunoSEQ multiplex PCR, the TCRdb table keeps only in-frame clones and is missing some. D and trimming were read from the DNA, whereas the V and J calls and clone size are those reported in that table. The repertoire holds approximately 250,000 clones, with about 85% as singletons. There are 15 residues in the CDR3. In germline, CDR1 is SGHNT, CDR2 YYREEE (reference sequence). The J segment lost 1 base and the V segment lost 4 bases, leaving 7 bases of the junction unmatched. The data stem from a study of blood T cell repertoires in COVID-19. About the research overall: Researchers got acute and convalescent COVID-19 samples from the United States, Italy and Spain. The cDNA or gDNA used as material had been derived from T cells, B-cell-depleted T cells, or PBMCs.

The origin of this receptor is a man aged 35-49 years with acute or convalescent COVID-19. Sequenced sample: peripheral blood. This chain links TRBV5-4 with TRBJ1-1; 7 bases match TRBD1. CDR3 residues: CASSRAGTENTEAFF. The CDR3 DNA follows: TGTGCCAGCAGCCGGGCGGGGACAGAGAACACTGAAGCTTTCTTT.